This is a list of T cell receptor beta chains from one sample in a study of blood T cells in healthy people across ages. MiXCR, run by TCRdb on the 5' RACE reads, gives a single entry per CDR3 protein. This table has approximately 940,000 distinct CDR3 sequences, roughly 48% appearing once. Sequencing used blood. The receptors shown here come from a man aged 25-40 years in good health. CDR3s include the opening cysteine and the closing phenylalanine or tryptophan. A D gene is named only where the DNA matches it firmly. Clone size is shown for a subset of rows, as once, few, many or a class of expanded clone.

v_call	clone_size	d_call	j_call	cdr3_aa	cdr3_nt
TRBV21-1	.	.	TRBJ2-1	CASSKGVRINEQFF	TGTGCCAGCAGCAAAGGGGTCCGAATAAATGAGCAGTTCTTC
TRBV6-2/TRBV6-3	.	.	TRBJ1-2	CASSYRAETGYTF	TGTGCCAGCAGTTACAGGGCAGAGACTGGCTACACCTTC
TRBV10-1	.	.	TRBJ2-3	CASSEGLRPTDTQYF	TGCGCCAGCAGTGAGGGCCTCAGACCCACAGATACGCAGTATTTT
TRBV4-1	.	.	TRBJ2-7	CASSQDPRIYNEQYF	TGCGCCAGCAGCCAAGATCCGAGAATCTACAATGAGCAGTACTTC
TRBV28	.	.	TRBJ2-6	CASRPQDSGANVLTF	TGTGCCAGCAGACCGCAGGACTCTGGGGCCAACGTCCTGACTTTC
TRBV7-9	.	TRBD1	TRBJ1-2	CAIKPGQGADGYTF	TGTGCCATAAAACCGGGACAGGGGGCGGATGGCTACACCTTC
TRBV12-3/TRBV12-4	.	TRBD2	TRBJ2-7	CASSPGLDYEQYF	TGTGCCAGCAGTCCGGGACTAGACTACGAGCAGTACTTC
TRBV27	.	.	TRBJ2-7	CASSTGDVDSYEQYF	TGTGCCAGCAGTACCGGTGATGTGGACTCCTACGAGCAGTACTTC
TRBV9	.	.	TRBJ1-5	CASSVDSGQPQHF	TGTGCCAGCAGCGTAGATTCGGGACAGCCCCAGCATTTT
TRBV7-2	.	TRBD2	TRBJ2-3	CASSLTGQRGTNTQYF	TGTGCCAGCAGTTTAACCGGGCAGCGGGGGACAAATACGCAGTATTTT
TRBV18	few	.	TRBJ2-7	CASSPQKQISYEQYF	TGTGCCAGCTCACCACAGAAACAAATTTCCTACGAGCAGTACTTC
TRBV4-1	few	TRBD2	TRBJ2-1	CASSQDLGLAGEQFF	TGCGCCAGCAGCCAAGATCTGGGACTAGCTGGCGAGCAGTTCTTC
TRBV7-9	few	TRBD1	TRBJ2-7	CASSSQQGVDNEQYF	TGTGCCAGCAGCTCCCAACAGGGGGTGGACAATGAGCAGTACTTC
TRBV28	.	TRBD2	TRBJ2-5	CASSSAQRGALQETQYF	TGTGCCAGCAGTTCTGCTCAGCGGGGGGCCCTTCAAGAGACCCAGTACTTC
TRBV20-1	.	TRBD1	TRBJ2-2	CSATGGWYTGELFF	TGCAGTGCCACAGGGGGATGGTACACCGGGGAGCTGTTTTTT
TRBV5-1	.	TRBD2	TRBJ2-1	CASRSSLAGVGEQFF	TGCGCCAGCAGGTCGTCACTAGCGGGAGTCGGTGAGCAGTTCTTC